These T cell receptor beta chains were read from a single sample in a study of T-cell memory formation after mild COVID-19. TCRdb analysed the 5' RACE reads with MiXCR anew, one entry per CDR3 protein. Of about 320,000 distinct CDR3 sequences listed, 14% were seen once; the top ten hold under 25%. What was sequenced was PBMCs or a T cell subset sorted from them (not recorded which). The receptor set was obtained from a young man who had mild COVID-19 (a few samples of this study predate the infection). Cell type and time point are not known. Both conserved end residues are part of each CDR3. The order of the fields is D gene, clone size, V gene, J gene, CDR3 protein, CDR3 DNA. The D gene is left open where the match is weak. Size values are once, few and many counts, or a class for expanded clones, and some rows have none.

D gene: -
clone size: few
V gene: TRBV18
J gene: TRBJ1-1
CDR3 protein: CASSPQGMRTEAFF
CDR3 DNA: TGTGCCAGCTCACCACAGGGAATGAGGACTGAAGCTTTCTTT

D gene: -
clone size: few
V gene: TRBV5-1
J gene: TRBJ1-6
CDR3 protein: CASSQIDPENSPLHF
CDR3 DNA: TGCGCCAGCAGTCAGATAGATCCTGAAAATTCACCCCTCCACTTT

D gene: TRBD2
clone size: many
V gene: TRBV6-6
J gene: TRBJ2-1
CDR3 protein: CASGGAYNEQFF
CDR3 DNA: TGTGCCAGCGGGGGGGCCTACAATGAGCAGTTCTTC

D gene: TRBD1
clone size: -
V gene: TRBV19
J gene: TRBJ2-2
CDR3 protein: CASSRRDRRTGELFF
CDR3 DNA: TGTGCCAGTAGTCGTCGGGACAGGCGGACCGGGGAGCTGTTTTTT

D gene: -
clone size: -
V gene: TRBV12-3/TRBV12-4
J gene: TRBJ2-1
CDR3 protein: CATRGGPYNEQFF
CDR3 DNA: TGTGCCACCCGGGGAGGCCCCTACAATGAGCAGTTCTTC

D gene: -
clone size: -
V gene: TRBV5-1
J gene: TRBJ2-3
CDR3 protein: CASSLEFRDTQYF
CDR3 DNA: TGCGCCAGCAGCTTGGAATTCAGAGATACGCAGTATTTT

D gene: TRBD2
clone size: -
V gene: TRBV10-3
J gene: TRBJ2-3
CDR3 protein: CAISESGTITDTQYF
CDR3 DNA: TGTGCCATCAGTGAGTCGGGGACTATCACAGATACGCAGTATTTT

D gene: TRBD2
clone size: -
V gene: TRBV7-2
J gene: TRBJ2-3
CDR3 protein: CASSLVGTSGGTQYF
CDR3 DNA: TGTGCCAGCAGCTTAGTCGGGACTAGCGGCGGTACGCAGTATTTT

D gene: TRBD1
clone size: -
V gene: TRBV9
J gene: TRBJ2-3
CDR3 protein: CASSVGDRVIPDTQYF
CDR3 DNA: TGTGCCAGCAGCGTAGGCGACAGGGTAATCCCAGATACGCAGTATTTT

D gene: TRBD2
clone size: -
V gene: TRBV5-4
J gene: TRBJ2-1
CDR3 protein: CASSLAGRGAYNEQFF
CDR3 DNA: TGTGCCAGCAGCTTGGCCGGGCGGGGGGCCTACAATGAGCAGTTCTTC

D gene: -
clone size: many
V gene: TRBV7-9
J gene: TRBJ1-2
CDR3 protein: CASSLDLGFNGYTF
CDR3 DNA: TGTGCCAGCAGCTTAGATCTAGGGTTCAACGGCTACACCTTC

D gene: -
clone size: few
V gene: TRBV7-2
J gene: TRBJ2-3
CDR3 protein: CASKRGSPTDTQYF
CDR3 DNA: TGTGCCAGCAAACGGGGAAGTCCCACAGATACGCAGTATTTT

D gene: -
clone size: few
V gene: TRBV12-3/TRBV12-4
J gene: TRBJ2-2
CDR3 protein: CASRTGIDTGELFF
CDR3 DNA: TGTGCCAGCAGGACGGGGATCGACACCGGGGAGCTGTTTTTT

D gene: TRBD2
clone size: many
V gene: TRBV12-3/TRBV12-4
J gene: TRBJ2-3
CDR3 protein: CASSLGRGAGARGTQYF
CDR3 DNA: TGTGCCAGCAGTTTAGGCAGAGGAGCGGGGGCCAGGGGTACGCAGTATTTT

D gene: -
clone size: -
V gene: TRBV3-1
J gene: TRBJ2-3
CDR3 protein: CASSPAGGNTQYF
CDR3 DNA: TGTGCCAGCAGCCCCGCAGGCGGGAATACGCAGTATTTT

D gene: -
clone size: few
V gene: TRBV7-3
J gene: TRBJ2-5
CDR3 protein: CASSPAGDLGAQYF
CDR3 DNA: TGTGCCAGCAGTCCGGCAGGCGACCTCGGGGCCCAGTACTTC

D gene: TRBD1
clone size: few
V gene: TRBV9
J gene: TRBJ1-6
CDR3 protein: CASSSRDRLNSPLHF
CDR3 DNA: TGTGCCAGCAGCTCCCGGGACAGGTTAAATTCACCCCTCCACTTT

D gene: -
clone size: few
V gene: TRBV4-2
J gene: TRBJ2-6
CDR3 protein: CASSQTGSSGANVLTF
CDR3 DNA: TGTGCCAGCAGCCAAACGGGGAGCTCTGGGGCCAACGTCCTGACTTTC

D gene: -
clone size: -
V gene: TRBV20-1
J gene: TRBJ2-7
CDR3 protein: CSASLAGLVEQYF
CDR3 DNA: TGCAGTGCTAGTCTGGCAGGGTTAGTCGAGCAGTACTTC

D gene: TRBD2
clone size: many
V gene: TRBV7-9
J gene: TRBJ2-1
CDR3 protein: CASSFDLGGEQFF
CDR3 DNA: TGTGCCAGCAGTTTCGATCTGGGGGGGGAGCAGTTCTTC

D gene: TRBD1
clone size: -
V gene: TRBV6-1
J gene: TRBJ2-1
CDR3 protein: CASSSPRPGQGSYNEQFF
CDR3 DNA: TGTGCCAGCAGTTCACCGCGACCGGGACAGGGTTCCTACAATGAGCAGTTCTTC

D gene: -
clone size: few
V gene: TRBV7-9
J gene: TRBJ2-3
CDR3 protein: CAIAWRTDTQYF
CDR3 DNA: TGTGCCATCGCGTGGCGCACAGATACGCAGTATTTT

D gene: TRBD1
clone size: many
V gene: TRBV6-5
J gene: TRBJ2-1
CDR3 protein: CASSSTGFNEQFF
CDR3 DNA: TGTGCCAGCAGTTCGACAGGGTTCAATGAGCAGTTCTTC

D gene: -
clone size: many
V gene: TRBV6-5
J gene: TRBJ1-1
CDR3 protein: CASSYLGTEAFF
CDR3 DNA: TGTGCCAGCAGTTATCTCGGAACTGAAGCTTTCTTT

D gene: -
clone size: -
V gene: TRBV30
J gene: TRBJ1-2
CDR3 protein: CACRQALNYGYTF
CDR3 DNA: TGTGCCTGCAGACAGGCTCTTAACTATGGCTACACCTTC

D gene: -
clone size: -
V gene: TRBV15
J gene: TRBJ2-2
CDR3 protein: CATSRDPRQLPGELFF
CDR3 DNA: TGTGCCACCAGCAGAGACCCTCGCCAGCTCCCCGGGGAGCTGTTTTTT

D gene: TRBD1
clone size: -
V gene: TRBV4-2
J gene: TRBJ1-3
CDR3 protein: CASSQGQRNTIYF
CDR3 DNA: TGTGCCAGCAGCCAGGGACAGCGAAACACCATATATTTT

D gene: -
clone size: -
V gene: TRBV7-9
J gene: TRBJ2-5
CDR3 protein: CAVGRGKETQYF
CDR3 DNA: TGTGCCGTGGGCAGGGGTAAAGAGACCCAGTACTTC

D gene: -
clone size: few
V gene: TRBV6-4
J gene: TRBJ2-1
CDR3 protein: CASSDSENEQFF
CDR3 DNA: TGTGCCAGCAGTGACTCTGAGAATGAGCAGTTCTTC

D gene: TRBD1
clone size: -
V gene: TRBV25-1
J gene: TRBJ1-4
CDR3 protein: CASSDPTGGNEKLFF
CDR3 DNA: TGTGCCAGCAGTGACCCGACAGGGGGTAATGAAAAACTGTTTTTT

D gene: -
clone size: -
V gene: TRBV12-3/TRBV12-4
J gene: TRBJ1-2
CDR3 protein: CASSTTVRDTYGYTF
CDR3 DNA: TGTGCCAGCAGTACGACGGTACGGGACACCTATGGCTACACCTTC

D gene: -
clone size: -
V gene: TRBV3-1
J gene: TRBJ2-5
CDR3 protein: CASNQGHRQETQYF
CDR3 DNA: TGTGCCAGCAACCAGGGACACCGCCAAGAGACCCAGTACTTC

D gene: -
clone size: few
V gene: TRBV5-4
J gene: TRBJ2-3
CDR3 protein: CASSFDSGDTQYF
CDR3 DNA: TGTGCCAGCAGCTTCGACTCGGGGGATACGCAGTATTTT

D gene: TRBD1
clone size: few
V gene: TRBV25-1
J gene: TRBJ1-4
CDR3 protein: CASSATGWGEKLFF
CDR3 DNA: TGTGCCAGCAGTGCGACAGGGTGGGGTGAAAAACTGTTTTTT

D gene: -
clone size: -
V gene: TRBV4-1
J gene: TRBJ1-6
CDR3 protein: CASSRSETYNSPLHF
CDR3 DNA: TGCGCCAGCAGCCGTTCGGAGACCTATAATTCACCCCTCCACTTT

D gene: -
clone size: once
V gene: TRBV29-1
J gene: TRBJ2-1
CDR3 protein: CSVNDQGFLTEQFF
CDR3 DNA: TGCAGCGTAAACGACCAGGGCTTCCTCACTGAGCAGTTCTTC

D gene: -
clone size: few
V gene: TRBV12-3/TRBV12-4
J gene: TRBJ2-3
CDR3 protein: CASSPSTRGSVTQYF
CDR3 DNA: TGTGCCAGCAGTCCTAGTACCAGGGGTTCGGTTACGCAGTATTTT

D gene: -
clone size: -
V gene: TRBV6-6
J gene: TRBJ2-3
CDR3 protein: CASSYRDFTDTQYF
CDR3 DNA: TGTGCCAGCAGTTACAGGGACTTCACAGATACGCAGTATTTT

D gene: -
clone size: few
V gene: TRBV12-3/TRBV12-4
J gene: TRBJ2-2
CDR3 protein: CASSLPWPGELFF
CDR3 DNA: TGTGCCAGCAGTTTACCTTGGCCCGGGGAGCTGTTTTTT

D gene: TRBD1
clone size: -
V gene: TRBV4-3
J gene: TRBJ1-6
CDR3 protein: CASSPDRGYNSPLHF
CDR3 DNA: TGCGCCAGCAGCCCAGACAGGGGTTATAATTCACCCCTCCACTTT

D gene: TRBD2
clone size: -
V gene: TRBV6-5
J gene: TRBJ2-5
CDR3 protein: CASSYRTSGETQYF
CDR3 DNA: TGTGCCAGCAGTTATAGGACTAGCGGGGAGACCCAGTACTTC

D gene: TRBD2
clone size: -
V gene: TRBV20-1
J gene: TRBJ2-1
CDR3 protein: CSARAGNEQFF
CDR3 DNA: TGCAGTGCTCGAGCGGGGAATGAGCAGTTCTTC

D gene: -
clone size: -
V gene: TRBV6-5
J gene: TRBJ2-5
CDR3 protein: CASSSGTAEETQYF
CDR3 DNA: TGTGCCAGCAGTTCCGGGACGGCGGAAGAGACCCAGTACTTC

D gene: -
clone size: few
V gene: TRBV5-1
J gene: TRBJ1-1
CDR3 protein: CASSLDQSYTEAFF
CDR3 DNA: TGCGCCAGCAGCTTGGACCAATCCTACACTGAAGCTTTCTTT

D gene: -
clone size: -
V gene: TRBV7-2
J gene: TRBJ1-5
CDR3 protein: CASSFTERQPQHF
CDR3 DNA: TGTGCCAGCAGCTTTACCGAGAGGCAGCCCCAGCATTTT

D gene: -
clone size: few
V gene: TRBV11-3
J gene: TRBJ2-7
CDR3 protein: CASSLVGRQPYEQYF
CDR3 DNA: TGTGCCAGCAGCTTAGTAGGGCGTCAGCCCTACGAGCAGTACTTC

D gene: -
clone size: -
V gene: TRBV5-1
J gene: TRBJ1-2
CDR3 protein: CASSPRTSGSGGNYGYTF
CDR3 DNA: TGCGCCAGCAGCCCGAGGACGTCGGGGTCCGGCGGGAACTATGGCTACACCTTC

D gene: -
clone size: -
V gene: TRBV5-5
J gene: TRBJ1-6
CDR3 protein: CASSLVGGTIASPLHF
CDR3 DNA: TGTGCCAGCAGCTTGGTGGGGGGTACTATAGCTTCACCCCTCCACTTT

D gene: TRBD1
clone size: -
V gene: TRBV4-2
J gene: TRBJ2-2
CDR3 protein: CASSRTQGTGGTGELFF
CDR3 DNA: TGTGCCAGCAGCCGAACGCAGGGGACAGGAGGAACCGGGGAGCTGTTTTTT